The sequence of this T cell receptor beta chain was determined in a study of memory CD4+ T cells and cytomegalovirus serostatus. Study-level findings and limits: Each of fewer than 80 CMV-associated TCRbeta sequences occurred in one to five individuals. CMV serostatus prediction reached median AUC 0.95, or 0.91 with US-trained model.

Germline lookup yields CDR1 SQVTM and CDR2 ANQGSEA. The CDR3 length is 12 residues. Between the trimmed V and J ends, which lost 5 bases and 5 bases, there was a span of 13 bases. Profiled with immunoSEQ multiplex PCR; TCRdb holds only in-frame clones, not every one. In the table there are around 63,000 clones, 75% to 80% of which are singletons. Single viable CD3+CD4+CD8-CD45RO+ cells were sorted as the memory CD4+ T cells. Serum IgG to CMV pp150, pp28, p38 and p52 defined serostatus. Positive selection with CD4 microbeads enriched total CD4+ T cells. Concerning this clone itself: Its antigen remains unknown.

This clonotype was obtained from an adult in good health and CMV-seropositive. Sequencing was carried out using memory CD4+ T cells from blood. V and J are TRBV29-1 and TRBJ2-7; maybe TRBD2 (6 bases). The CDR3 sequence: CSVLVGGHEQYF. The CDR3, as DNA: TGCAGCGTTCTTGTCGGGGGACACGAGCAGTACTTC.